This section outlines one T cell receptor beta chain sequence together with its context. Its target is unknown. Synthetic TCR analog templates were added to each PCR reaction. The assay was immunoSEQ multiplex PCR, and TCRdb's table has in-frame clones only and misses some. Altogether approximately 100,000 clones are present, approximately 86% being singletons, with the ten largest covering around 2.4%. The data originate from a study of PD-L1 blockade in urothelial cancer. Study-wide background: Analyses used blood from 3 weeks (second dose) and 6 weeks after treatment start. General study points: Stronger expansion of tumor-associated clones in blood at 3 weeks distinguished durable-benefit patients.

There are 16 residues in the CDR3. V lost 5 bases to trimming and J lost 5 bases; unmatched junction nucleotides: 6. Germline-derived CDR1 and CDR2 are SGHNT and YENEEA. The starting material was PBMCs, obtained around atezolizumab (anti-PD-L1) treatment. The chain uses TRBV11-3 and TRBJ2-2; 12 nucleotides match TRBD2. The clonotype comes from a man aged 45-65 years with urothelial cancer. The CDR3 spells CASSRRLAGETGELFF. The DNA for the CDR3 is TGTGCCAGCAGCCGACGACTAGCGGGAGAAACCGGGGAGCTGTTTTTT.